The 3 T cell receptor beta chains reported below all come from one sample, sequenced in a study of T-cell reconstitution after alpha-beta-depleted transplantation in children (dated by TCRdb to the mid-2010s). Library construction relied on PCR. Sequencing was carried out with an Illumina HiSeq 2500. To normalize quantification of the TCRbeta repertoire, the TCR libraries were built with molecular barcoding that relied on unique molecular identifiers. Using fastp trimming at Q25 and MiXCR clonotype assembly, TCRdb reanalyzed the public sequencing data and kept in-frame beta chains. CDR3 protein duplicates are merged, each entry listing the most common genes and DNA. Counted in this sample were tens of thousands of distinct CDR3 sequences; roughly 18% of them appeared once. The ten largest make up 40% to 65% of the sample. The intended sense of this specimen's treatment or condition label: allogeneic hematopoietic cell transplantation with graft depleted of TCRalphabeta T cells and CD19 B cells.

The specimen comprised PBMCs, mostly from graft donor cells, sampled 360 days after TCRalphabeta/CD19-depleted stem cell transplant. These receptors all come from a male patient between 2 and 15 years old who had a stem cell transplant for acute lymphoblastic leukemia, so the T cells may come from the graft donor.

This clonotype appeared a few times. The rearrangement uses TRBV5-1 and TRBJ2-1; 11 bases match TRBD2. The CDR3 length is 16 residues. V was clipped by 0 bases and J by 9 bases; unmatched bases: 8. Germline V gene sequence: CDR1 SGHRS, CDR2 YFSETQ. CDR3 DNA sequence: TGCGCCAGCAGCTTGGAACTAGCGGGAGTAGACAGTGAGCAGTTCTTC. Residues: CASSLELAGVDSEQFF.

The chain has TRBV24-1 and TRBJ2-1; TRBD2 agrees at 12 bases. The CDR3 totals 16 residues. Germline values: CDR1 KGHDR, CDR2 SFDVKD. The ends lost 0 bases at V and 12 bases at J; junction bases unmatched: 8. In nucleotides, the CDR3 is TGTGCCACCAGTGATTTGGCTAGCGGGAGGGGCTTTGGGCAGTTCTTC. Translated: CATSDLASGRGFGQFF.

This clonotype came up a few times. The J gene is TRBJ2-2, the V gene TRBV12-3 or TRBV12-4; D remains unclear. The CDR3 is 13 amino acids. Trimming pared 2 bases from V and 1 base from J, leaving 2 bases between. Here the CDR3 DNA reads TGTGCCAGCAGTTTACAGAACACCGGGGAGCTGTTTTTT. Its translation is CASSLQNTGELFF.